What follows is one TCR beta chain and its context. Its antigen is currently not known. The sample holds no much larger clone one base away, and base qualities are not on file. This specimen belongs to a study of cytomegalovirus exposure and HLA in healthy donors (dated by TCRdb to about 2017). The study in broad terms: An earlier analysis of more than 550 of the donors reported roughly 300 Gb of sequence data and 117 million unique TCR beta sequences obtained from approximately 180 million T cells. Among some 400 genotyped donors of the cohort, an average of around 240,000 unique TCR beta nucleotide sequences were sequenced per donor, approximately 20% of them non-productive. In addition to the first cohort of approximately 670 subjects, a separate validation cohort of 120 different subjects was used. Rather than drawing on any new phenotypic data, the later analysis identified candidate immune exposures from TCR beta sequences and the way those sequences occurred across donors. Donor age, sex, ethnicity and CMV serostatus were compiled together with the repertoire data. Approximately 310 gigabases of sequencing data and 70 million to 95 million unique TCR sequences made up an early release that covered several hundred HLA-typed donors. The study aimed to test whether cataloging public T cell receptors could reveal signatures of past pathogen exposure. An earlier analysis of approximately 630 of the donors applied high-throughput TCR beta sequencing to assess whether each TCR beta V gene segment acted as functional or pseudogenic. Several DR-DQ haplotypes were treated as single units for association and clustering because of strong linkage in the cohort. All discovery cohort repertoires had been generated using a single sequencing platform. High-throughput TCR immunosequencing, statistical association of individual TCRs with disease status, and machine learning were combined to predict cytomegalovirus infection status. Genome-wide SNP genotypes for about three fifths of the roughly 700 donors were used in a later genetic analysis, which treated that subset as a discovery cohort. The number of donors typed differed by locus, with about 629-630 for A, B, C, DRB1 and DQB1, 522 for DQA1, about 610 for DPA1, and some 440 for DPB1. A later analysis re-examined previously published TCR beta repertoires from about 700 donors and added high-resolution HLA genotyping to investigate patterns of TCR occurrence. HLA typing included class I and class II loci at four-digit resolution. Using immunosequencing, the study profiled T cell repertoires from around 670 subjects and related those repertoires to cytomegalovirus serostatus. The genetic ancestry cluster associated with self-reported Caucasian donors included 70% to 85% of the approximately 410 genotyped donors. Here is what the overall study found, with its caveats: CMV serostatus was the only immune exposure information available for the cohort. Most TCR sequences were seen in very few donors, while some public TCRs were found in many individuals. A further reported finding was that TCR beta sequences accurately predicted the HLA-A and HLA-B alleles for most subjects in the first cohort. At a false discovery rate of 0.05, a later analysis linked 15,000 to 20,000 TCR beta sequences to specific HLA alleles. Correlated functional status among segregating V segments might reflect linkage disequilibrium, but an unknown experimental factor could not be ruled out. In both the original and validation cohorts, the classifier was reported to diagnose cytomegalovirus status with high specificity and sensitivity. Some IMGT-functional V segments, including TRBV6-2 and TRBV6-3, could not be distinguished by the 87-base-pair reads and were therefore excluded. An association between a missense DCLRE1C variant and V-gene and J-gene trimming of TCR beta chains was found in a later genetic analysis and replicated in an independent cohort. Presence/absence analyses assumed roughly uniform sequencing depth across donors, an assumption that may not hold. In this cohort, only TCR beta chains were sequenced, and detectable features were limited by the absence of alpha or paired-chain data. In vitro tests confirmed that a few of the cytomegalovirus-associated TCR beta chains recognize cytomegalovirus antigens. A group of highly shared sequence variants was considered likely to be a technical artifact of the sequencing pipeline. A later analysis found that HLA-associated TCR beta chains were more clonally expanded and had lower generation probabilities than equally common non-associated chains. Because some donors lacked HLA typing at each locus, the association tests relied only on the typed subset. In a later analysis, the rate of TCR association differed among HLA loci, with DRB1 alleles having the most associated TCRs and HLA-C alleles having the fewest. The study gave a list of about 170 TCR beta chains associated with cytomegalovirus. The authors suggested that the approach could potentially be extended to other disease states and immunological phenotypes. Strong co-occurrence of HLA alleles, especially DR and DQ, made assigning TCR associations to individual alleles difficult. A later analysis found that most CMV-associated TCR beta chains appeared HLA-restricted, with HLA associations seemingly driven largely by CMV exposure. In a later genetic analysis, fewer N-insertions in productive TCRs were reported among donors in an Asian-associated ancestry cluster than the roughly 670-donor mean. Because counts were too low, about 18 rarely observed V segments, including chromosome 9 orphons, were excluded from the earlier analysis of 587 of the donors. In an earlier analysis of more than 450 of the donors, most TCR beta V segments were observed in productive rearrangements about 87% or about 30% of the time, broadly matching IMGT annotations. A later analysis reported that several top co-occurrence clusters appeared linked to parvovirus B19, influenza, CMV and Epstein-Barr virus.

CDR1 and CDR2 are drawn from the germline V gene: MDHEN, SYDVKM. Between the V and J ends, shortened by 5 bases and 9 bases respectively, the junction contains 17 bases. The CDR3 runs 15 residues from the cysteine to the phenylalanine. The entry retains the CDR3 DNA only, 45 bases that are in frame from base 1. Receptor amplification or capture employed the immunoSEQ multiplex PCR assay. For the multiplex PCR, a mixture combining 60 forward primers for TCR Vbeta segments and 13 reverse primers for TCR Jbeta segments was used. A multiplex PCR assay on genomic DNA amplified the CDR3 region of rearranged TCR beta genes. On the Illumina HiSeq System, the amplified TCR beta libraries were sequenced as 87-base-pair reads. On the study's bioinformatics: A later analysis tallied 80 million to 95 million unique TCR beta chains across the 666 repertoires, and about 12 million of those chains were shared by two or more donors. Raw reads were error-corrected and collapsed into unique sequences by a nearest-neighbor algorithm in which closely related sequences were merged to remove PCR and sequencing errors. To assign V, D and J gene segments, CDR3 sequences were aligned to IMGT reference sequences. For a sequence to be retained, a match of at least six nucleotides was required to both a V gene segment and a J gene segment. Rearrangements were classified as productive when the CDR3 lacked stop codons and remained in frame with V and J, and all other rearrangements were classified as non-productive. Following IMGT convention, CDR3 was defined as the stretch from the second conserved V-encoded cysteine to the conserved J-encoded phenylalanine. The earlier analysis of roughly 590 of the donors excluded any sequence lacking an unambiguous match to a single V gene segment. An earlier analysis of approximately 590 of the donors classified V segments as functional when productive rearrangements were above 56.7% and as segregating when the standard deviation between donors was above 5%. To diagnose cytomegalovirus status from the catalog of TCR beta chain sequences, a statistical classification framework was built. V and J gene assignment, in a later analysis, came from comparing TCR nucleotide sequences with IMGT/GENE-DB human TR gene sequences. In a later analysis, CDR3 sequences and most-parsimonious VDJ recombination scenarios were assigned using the TCRdist pipeline. In a later analysis, every TCR beta chain was defined by the combination of its CDR3 amino acid sequence and its V-gene family, and reads without a unique V-gene family were dropped. As a way to deal with suspected cross-contamination and a sequencing artifact, a later analysis dropped under 600 nucleotide sequences that were highly shared and had low generation probability. In a later analysis, a clonal expansion index for each public chain was calculated from normalized within-repertoire ranks of inferred template counts. A later analysis computed generation probabilities with a VDJ recombination model fitted to out-of-frame rearrangements, and checked the results against IGoR. In a later analysis, TCR-TCR, TCR-HLA and TCR-CMV co-occurrence was scored with hypergeometric tests, and a repertoire-size bias correction was applied to TCR pairs. To estimate false discovery rates, a later analysis permuted the HLA or CMV assignments 20 times. In a later analysis, co-occurring TCRs were grouped using DBSCAN, and TCRdist sequence similarity was added for clustering within HLA-allele-positive subsets. Repertoires with fewer than 30,000 or more than 120,000 public chains, plus five repertoires with anomalous nucleotide sharing, were excluded from co-occurrence clustering. TCRdb took over this immuneACCESS table, retaining in-frame rearrangements with V and J assigned. Such tables are incomplete; in checked studies, under half of the missing clones stem from an unresolved V gene, and the remainder is unexplained. D and trimming come from the DNA, and the V and J calls and clone size come from that table. In this sample the table shows about 170,000 clones, under 90% of which occur a single time. Together, the top ten hold around 1.5% of the sample.

In total, more than 500 healthy bone marrow donors made up the cohort. Cohort members were all nominally healthy when sampled, although unrecorded immune exposures were likely present. The donor tested CMV seronegative, placing the donor among the 352 seronegative members of the cohort. Each donor provided a peripheral blood sample, and peripheral blood mononuclear cells were used for TCR beta sequencing. Genomic DNA extraction from the blood cell samples was performed with the Qiagen DNeasy Blood Extraction Kit. The sequence joins TRBV28 to TRBJ1-6; the D gene is unclear. The sequence derives from a male donor in good health and CMV-seronegative. What was sequenced was PBMCs. CDR3 sequence: CASSTPSREGSPLHF. At the DNA level, the sequence is TGTGCCAGCAGTACCCCCTCGAGGGAAGGTTCACCCCTCCACTTT. With the portions outside the CDR3 filled from the reference TRBV28 and TRBJ1-6 genes, the complete variable region becomes DVKVTQSSRYLVKRTGEKVFLECVQDMDHENMFWYRQDPGLGLRLIYFSYDVKMKEKGDIPEGYSVSREKKERFSLILESASTNQTSMYLCASSTPSREGSPLHFGNGTRLTVT.